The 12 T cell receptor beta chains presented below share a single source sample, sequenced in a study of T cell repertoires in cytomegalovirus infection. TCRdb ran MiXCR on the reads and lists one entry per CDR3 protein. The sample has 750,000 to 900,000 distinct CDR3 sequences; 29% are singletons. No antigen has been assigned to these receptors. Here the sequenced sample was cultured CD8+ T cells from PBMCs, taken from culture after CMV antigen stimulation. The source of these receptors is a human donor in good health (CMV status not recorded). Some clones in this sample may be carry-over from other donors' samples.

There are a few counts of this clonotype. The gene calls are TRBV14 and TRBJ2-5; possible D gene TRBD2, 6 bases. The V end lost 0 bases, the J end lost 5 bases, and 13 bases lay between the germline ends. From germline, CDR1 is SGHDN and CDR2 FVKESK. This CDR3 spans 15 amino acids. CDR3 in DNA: TGTGCCAGCAGCCAAGATCGACTAGGTCCGGAGACCCAGTACTTC. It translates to CASSQDRLGPETQYF. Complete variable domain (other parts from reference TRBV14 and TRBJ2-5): EAGVTQFPSHSVIEKGQTVTLRCDPISGHDNLYWYRRVMGKEIKFLLHFVKESKQDESGMPNNRFLAERTGGTYSTLKVQPAELEDSGVYFCASSQDRLGPETQYFGPGTRLLVL.

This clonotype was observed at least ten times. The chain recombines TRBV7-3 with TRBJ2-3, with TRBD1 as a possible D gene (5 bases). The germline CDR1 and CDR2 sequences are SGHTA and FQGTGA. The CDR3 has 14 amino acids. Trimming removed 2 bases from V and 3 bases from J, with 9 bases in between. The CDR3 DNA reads TGTGCCAGCAGCTTACCAGGGTTGACAGATACGCAGTATTTT. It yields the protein CASSLPGLTDTQYF.

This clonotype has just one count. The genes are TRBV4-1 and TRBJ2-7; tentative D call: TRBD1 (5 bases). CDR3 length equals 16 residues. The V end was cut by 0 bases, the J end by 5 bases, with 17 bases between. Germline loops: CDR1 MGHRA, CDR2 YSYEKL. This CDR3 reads CASSQEDTLPVHEQYF. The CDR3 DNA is TGCGCCAGCAGCCAAGAGGACACTCTACCCGTTCACGAGCAGTACTTC.

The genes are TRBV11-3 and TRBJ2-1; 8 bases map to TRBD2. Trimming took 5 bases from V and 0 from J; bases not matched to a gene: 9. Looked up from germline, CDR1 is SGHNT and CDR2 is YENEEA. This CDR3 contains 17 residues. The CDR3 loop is CASSQSGGFSSYNEQFF. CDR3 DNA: TGTGCCAGCAGCCAGAGCGGGGGCTTTAGCTCCTACAATGAGCAGTTCTTC.

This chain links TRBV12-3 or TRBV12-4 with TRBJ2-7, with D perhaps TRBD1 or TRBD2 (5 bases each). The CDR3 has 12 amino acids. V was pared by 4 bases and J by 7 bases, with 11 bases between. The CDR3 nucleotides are TGTGCCAGCAGTTATGGGGGTTGGGAGCAGTACGTC. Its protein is CASSYGGWEQYV.

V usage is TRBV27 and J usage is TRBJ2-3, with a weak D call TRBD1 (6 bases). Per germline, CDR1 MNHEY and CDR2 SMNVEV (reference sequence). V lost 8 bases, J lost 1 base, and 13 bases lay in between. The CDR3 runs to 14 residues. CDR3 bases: TGTGCCAGCGAAAAGGCAGGGGGCACAGATACGCAGTATTTT. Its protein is CASEKAGGTDTQYF.

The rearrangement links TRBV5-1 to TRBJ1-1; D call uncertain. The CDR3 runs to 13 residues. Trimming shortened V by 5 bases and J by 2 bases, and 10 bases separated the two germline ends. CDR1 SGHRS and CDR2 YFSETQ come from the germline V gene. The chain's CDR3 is CASRQTRNTEAFF. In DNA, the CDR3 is TGCGCCAGCAGACAGACACGTAACACTGAAGCTTTCTTT.

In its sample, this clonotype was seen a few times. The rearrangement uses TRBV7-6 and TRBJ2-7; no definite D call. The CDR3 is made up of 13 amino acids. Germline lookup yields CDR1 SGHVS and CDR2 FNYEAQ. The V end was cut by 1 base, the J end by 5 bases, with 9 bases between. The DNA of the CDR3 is TGTGCCAGCAGCTTAGGCCCCCAGAACGAGCAGTACGTC. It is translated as CASSLGPQNEQYV.

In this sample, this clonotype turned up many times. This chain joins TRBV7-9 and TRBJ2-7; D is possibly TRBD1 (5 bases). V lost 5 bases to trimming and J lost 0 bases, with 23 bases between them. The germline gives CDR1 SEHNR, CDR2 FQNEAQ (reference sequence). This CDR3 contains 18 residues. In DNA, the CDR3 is TGTGCCAGCAGCCGTTGGCCGATAAGGGGTCGGAGCTCCTACGAGCAGTACTTC. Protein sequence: CASSRWPIRGRSSYEQYF. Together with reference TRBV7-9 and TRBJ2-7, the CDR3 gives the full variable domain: DTGVSQNPRHKITKRGQNVTFRCDPISEHNRLYWYRQTLGQGPEFLTYFQNEAQLEKSRLLSDRFSAERPKGSFSTLEIQRTEQGDSAMYLCASSRWPIRGRSSYEQYFGPGTRLTVT.

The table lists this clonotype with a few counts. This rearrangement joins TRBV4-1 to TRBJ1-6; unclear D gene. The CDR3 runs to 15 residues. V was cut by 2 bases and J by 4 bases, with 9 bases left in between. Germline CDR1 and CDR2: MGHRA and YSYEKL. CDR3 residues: CASSQLPKYNSPLHF. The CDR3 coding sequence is TGCGCCAGCAGCCAATTACCTAAATATAATTCACCCCTCCACTTT.

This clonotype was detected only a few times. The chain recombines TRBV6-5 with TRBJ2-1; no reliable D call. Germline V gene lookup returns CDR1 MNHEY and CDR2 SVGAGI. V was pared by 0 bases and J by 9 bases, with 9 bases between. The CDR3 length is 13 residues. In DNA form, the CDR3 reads TGTGCCAGCAGTTACTCGAGTAGTATTGAGCAGTTCTTC. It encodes CASSYSSSIEQFF.

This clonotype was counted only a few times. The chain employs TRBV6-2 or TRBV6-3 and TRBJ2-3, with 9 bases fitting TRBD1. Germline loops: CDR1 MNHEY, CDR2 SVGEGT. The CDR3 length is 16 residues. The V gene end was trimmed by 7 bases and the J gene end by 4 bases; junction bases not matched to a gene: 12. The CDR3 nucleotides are TGTGCCAGCAACTATCTCCGGGACAGGGTTTCAGATACGCAGTATTTT. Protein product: CASNYLRDRVSDTQYF.